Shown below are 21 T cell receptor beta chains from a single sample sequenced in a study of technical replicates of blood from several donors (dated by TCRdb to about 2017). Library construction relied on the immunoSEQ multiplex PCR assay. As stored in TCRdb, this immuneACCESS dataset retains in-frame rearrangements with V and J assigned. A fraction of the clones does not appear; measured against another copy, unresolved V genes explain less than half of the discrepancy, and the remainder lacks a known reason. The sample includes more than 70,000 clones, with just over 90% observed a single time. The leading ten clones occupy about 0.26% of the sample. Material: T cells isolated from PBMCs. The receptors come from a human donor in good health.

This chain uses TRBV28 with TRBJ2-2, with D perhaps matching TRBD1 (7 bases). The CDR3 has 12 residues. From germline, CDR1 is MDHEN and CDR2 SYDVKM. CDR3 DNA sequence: TGTGCAGGTCAGGGGGGTACCGGGGAGCTGTTTTTT. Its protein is CAGQGGTGELFF.

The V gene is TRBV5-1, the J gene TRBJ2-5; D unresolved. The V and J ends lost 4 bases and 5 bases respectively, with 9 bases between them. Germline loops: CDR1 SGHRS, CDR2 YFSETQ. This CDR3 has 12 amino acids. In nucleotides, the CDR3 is TGCGCCAGCAGCCTAGTCGTCGAGACCCAGTACTTC. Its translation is CASSLVVETQYF.

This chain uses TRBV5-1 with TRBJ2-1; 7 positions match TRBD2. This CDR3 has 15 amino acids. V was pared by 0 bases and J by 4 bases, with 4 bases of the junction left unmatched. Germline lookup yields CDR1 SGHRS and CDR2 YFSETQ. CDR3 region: CASSLGLAEYNEQFF. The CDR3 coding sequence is TGCGCCAGCAGCTTGGGCCTAGCGGAATACAATGAGCAGTTCTTC.

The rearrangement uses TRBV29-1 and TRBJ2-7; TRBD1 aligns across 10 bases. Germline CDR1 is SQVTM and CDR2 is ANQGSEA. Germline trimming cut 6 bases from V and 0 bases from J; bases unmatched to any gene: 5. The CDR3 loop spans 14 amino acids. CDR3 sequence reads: CSVGTGDSSYEQYF. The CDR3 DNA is TGCAGCGTGGGGACAGGGGACTCCTCCTACGAGCAGTACTTC.

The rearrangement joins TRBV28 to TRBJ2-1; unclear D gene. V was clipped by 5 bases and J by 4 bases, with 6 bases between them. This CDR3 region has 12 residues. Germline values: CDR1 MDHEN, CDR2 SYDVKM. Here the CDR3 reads CASSLTYNEQFF. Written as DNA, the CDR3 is TGTGCCAGCAGTCTAACTTACAATGAGCAGTTCTTC.

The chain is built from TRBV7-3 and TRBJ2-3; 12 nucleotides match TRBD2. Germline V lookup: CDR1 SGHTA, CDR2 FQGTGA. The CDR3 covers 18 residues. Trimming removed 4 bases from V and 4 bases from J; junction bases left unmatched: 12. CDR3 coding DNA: TGTGCCAGCAGCTCCAGGACTCCAGGACTAGCGGGGCCAGATACGCAGTATTTT. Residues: CASSSRTPGLAGPDTQYF.

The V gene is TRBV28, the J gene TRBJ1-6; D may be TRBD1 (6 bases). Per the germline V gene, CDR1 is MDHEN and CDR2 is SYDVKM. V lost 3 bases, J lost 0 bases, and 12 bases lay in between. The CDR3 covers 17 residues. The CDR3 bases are TGTGCCAGCAGTTTTTGGCAGGACAGCTCCTATAATTCACCCCTCCACTTT. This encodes CASSFWQDSSYNSPLHF.

The CDR3 protein is CASSPRLETSPQGEQYF. The DNA for the CDR3 is TGTGCCAGCAGCCCCCGGCTAGAAACTTCCCCTCAGGGCGAGCAGTACTTC. The chain carries TRBV11-2 and TRBJ2-7; weak D call: TRBD1 (5 bases). Between the trimmed V and J ends, which lost 5 bases and 6 bases, there was a span of 26 bases. The CDR3 has 17 amino acids. The germline V gene encodes CDR1 SGHAT and CDR2 FQNNGV.

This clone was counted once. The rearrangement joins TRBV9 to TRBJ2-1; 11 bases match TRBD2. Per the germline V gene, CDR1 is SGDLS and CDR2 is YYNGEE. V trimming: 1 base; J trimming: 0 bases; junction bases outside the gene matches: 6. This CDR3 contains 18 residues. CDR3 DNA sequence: TGTGCCAGCAGCGTATCTAGCGGGGGGATTAGCTCCTACAATGAGCAGTTCTTC. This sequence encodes CASSVSSGGISSYNEQFF.

CDR3 coding DNA: TGTGCCAGCAGCTTAGATTACACAGATACGCAGTATTTT. Residues: CASSLDYTDTQYF. This chain connects TRBV11-3 to TRBJ2-3; D gene unclear. CDR1 SGHNT and CDR2 YENEEA come from the germline V gene. CDR3 length: 13 amino acids. The V end lost 0 bases, the J end lost 2 bases, and 3 bases lay between the germline ends.

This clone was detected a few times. The CDR3 bases are TGTGCCAGCAGTGGTACTAGCGGGAAGTCGAACACCGGGGAGCTGTTTTTT. Residues: CASSGTSGKSNTGELFF. The V and J genes are TRBV7-9 and TRBJ2-2, with 10 bases fitting TRBD2. The V gene's germline CDR1 is SEHNR and CDR2 FQNEAQ (reference sequence). After removal of 6 bases from V and 0 bases from J, the junction contained 7 bases not matched to a gene. This CDR3 comprises 17 residues.

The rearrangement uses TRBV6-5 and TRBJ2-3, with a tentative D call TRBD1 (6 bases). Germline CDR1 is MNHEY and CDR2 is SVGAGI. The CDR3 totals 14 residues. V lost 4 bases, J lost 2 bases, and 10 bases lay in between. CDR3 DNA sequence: TGTGCCAGCAGTTTCGGACAGCTCACAGATACGCAGTATTTT. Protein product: CASSFGQLTDTQYF.

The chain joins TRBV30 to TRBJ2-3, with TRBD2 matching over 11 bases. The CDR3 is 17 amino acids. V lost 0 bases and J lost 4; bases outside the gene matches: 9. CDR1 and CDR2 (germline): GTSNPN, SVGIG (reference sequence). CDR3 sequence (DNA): TGTGCCTGGAGTGTACTCCCGCTAGCGGGGGGAGCAGATACGCAGTATTTT. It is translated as CAWSVLPLAGGADTQYF.

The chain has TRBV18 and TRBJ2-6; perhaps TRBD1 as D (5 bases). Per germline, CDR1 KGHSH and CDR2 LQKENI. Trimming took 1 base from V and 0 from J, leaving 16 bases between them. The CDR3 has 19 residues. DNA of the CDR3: TGTGCCAGCTCACCACTCCTGGCAGGGTCTAGCTCTGGGGCCAACGTCCTGACTTTC. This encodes CASSPLLAGSSSGANVLTF.

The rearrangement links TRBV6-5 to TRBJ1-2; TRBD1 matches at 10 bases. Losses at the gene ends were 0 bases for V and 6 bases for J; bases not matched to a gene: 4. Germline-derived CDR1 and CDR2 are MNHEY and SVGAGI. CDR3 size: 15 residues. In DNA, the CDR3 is TGTGCCAGCAGTTACTCGGGGGACAGGGGAGATGGCTACACCTTC. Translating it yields CASSYSGDRGDGYTF.

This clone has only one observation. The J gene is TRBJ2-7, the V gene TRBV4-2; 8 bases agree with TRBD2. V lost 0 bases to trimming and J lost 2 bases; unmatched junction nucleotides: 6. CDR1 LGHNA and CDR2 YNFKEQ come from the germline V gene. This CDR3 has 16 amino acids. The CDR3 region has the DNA TGTGCCAGCAGCCAAGATTACACGGGACTAGCCTACGAGCAGTACTTC. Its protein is CASSQDYTGLAYEQYF.

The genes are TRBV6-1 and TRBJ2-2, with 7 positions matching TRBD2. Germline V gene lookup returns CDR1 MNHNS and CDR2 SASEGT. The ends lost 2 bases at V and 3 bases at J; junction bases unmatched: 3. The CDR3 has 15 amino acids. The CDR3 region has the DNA TGTGCCAGCAGTGAAACTCTAGCGGACACCGGGGAGCTGTTTTTT. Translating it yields CASSETLADTGELFF.

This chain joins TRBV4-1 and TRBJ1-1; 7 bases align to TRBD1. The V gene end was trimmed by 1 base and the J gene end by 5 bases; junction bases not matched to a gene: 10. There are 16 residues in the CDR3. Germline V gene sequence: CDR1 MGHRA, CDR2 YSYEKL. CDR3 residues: CASSQAPGQRWTEAFF. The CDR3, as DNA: TGCGCCAGCAGCCAAGCGCCGGGACAGCGATGGACTGAAGCTTTCTTT.

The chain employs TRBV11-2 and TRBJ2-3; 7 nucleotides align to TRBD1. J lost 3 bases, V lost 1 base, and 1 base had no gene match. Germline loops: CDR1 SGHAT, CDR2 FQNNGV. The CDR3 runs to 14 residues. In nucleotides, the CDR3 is TGTGCCAGCAGCTTAGGGACAGGAACAGATACGCAGTATTTT. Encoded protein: CASSLGTGTDTQYF.

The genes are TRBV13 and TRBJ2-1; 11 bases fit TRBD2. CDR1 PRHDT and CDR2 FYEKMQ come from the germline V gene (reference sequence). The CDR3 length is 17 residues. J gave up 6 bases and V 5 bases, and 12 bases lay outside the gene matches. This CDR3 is CASSMIAGGSFGNEQFF. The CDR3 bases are TGTGCCAGCAGCATGATAGCGGGAGGGTCTTTCGGCAATGAGCAGTTCTTC.

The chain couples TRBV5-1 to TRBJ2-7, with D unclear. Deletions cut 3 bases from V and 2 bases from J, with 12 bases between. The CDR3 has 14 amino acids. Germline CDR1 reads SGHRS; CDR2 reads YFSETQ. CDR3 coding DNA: TGCGCCAGCAGCTCCCTTAAATCGGCCTACGAGCAGTACTTC. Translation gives CASSSLKSAYEQYF.